This TCR beta chain was captured in a study of blood T cell repertoires in COVID-19 (TCRdb year 2020). As for the study more broadly: Samples covering the acute and convalescent phases of COVID-19 were provided by collaborators in the United States, Italy and Spain. The dataset comprised deeply sampled blood TCRbeta repertoires from subjects exposed to, actively infected with, or recovered from COVID-19. The material from the prospective study consisted of cDNA or gDNA derived from T cells, B-cell-depleted T cells, or PBMCs. HLA class I and class II types, where available, came from metadata supplied by the sample provider rather than from assay-based typing. Nearly every sample came with metadata listing a de-identified subject ID, COVID-19 status, age in years and sex. The repertoires were released in a freely available public database meant as a resource for research on the immune response to SARS-CoV-2. The samples were drawn from two sources: the first 160 participants of the ongoing ImmuneRACE study, and over 1,000 subjects contributed by 6 global collaborators.

This clone appeared many times. Its cognate antigen has yet to be identified. The record has no base qualities; no much larger clone is one base away. Study-wide findings and limitations: The quantity of clinical and demographic metadata differed by source and by participant and was supplied without curation.

Whole blood was collected in K2EDTA tubes by collaborating institutions according to the institutions' own protocols. For TCRbeta analysis, collaborator samples were shipped as frozen whole blood, as isolated PBMCs, or as DNA extracted from either sample type. TCRbeta CDR3 regions were amplified from genomic DNA using the immunoSEQ Assay, a bias-controlled multiplex PCR. As for how the authors treated the data: Nucleated cell counts per sample were estimated from amplification of reference gene primers within the assay. To quantify the absolute abundance of each unique TCRbeta CDR3 rearrangement, sequence reads were collapsed and filtered. Productive Simpson clonality was computed per sample as the square root of Simpson's diversity index over productive rearrangements. TCRdb holds this immuneACCESS table with in-frame rearrangements only. Some clones are missing; in checked studies, unresolved V genes explain under half, and the rest has no known cause. V, J and clone size reflect that table, while D and trimming were determined from the DNA. In this sample the table shows some 80,000 clones, more than 65% of which occur a single time. Jointly, the top ten make up less than 20% of the sample.

The source is a woman of 80 years or more with active or convalescent COVID-19. The specimen sequenced was peripheral blood.

The bases read TGTGCTAGTGGTAACCCGACAGGGATCTATGGCTACACCTTC. Translation gives CASGNPTGIYGYTF. The chain was built from TRBV12-5 and TRBJ1-2; TRBD1 lines up with 7 middle nucleotides. Inclusive of the bounding cysteine and phenylalanine, the CDR3 is 14 residues long. Only CDR3 DNA is held: 42 bases, read in frame from base 1. CDR1 and CDR2 are drawn from the germline V gene: LGHNT, FRNRAP. The junction shows trimming of 5 bases on V and 4 bases on J, and the gene matches do not reach 7 bases of it.